This is a list of T cell receptor beta chains from one sample in a study of blood T cells in healthy people across ages. MiXCR was run by TCRdb on the 5' RACE reads, yielding one entry per CDR3 protein. The sample lists hundreds of thousands of distinct CDR3 sequences, roughly 25% occurring once. These same data were also listed under a study on T cells of mothers and their children.

Sequenced material: blood. All receptors come from a boy aged 5-17 years in good health. Each CDR3 is given with its conserved first and last residue. Each record gives: V gene, J gene, clone size, D gene, CDR3 DNA, CDR3 protein. D genes are given only for firm matches. Expanded clones are given a class, and other clones once, few, many or no size at all.

TRBV11-3,TRBJ2-1,few,-,TGTGCCAGCAGCTTTAGGGCGGGGCCATCCGGGGAGCAGTTCTTC,CASSFRAGPSGEQFF
TRBV29-1,TRBJ1-2,few,TRBD1,TGCAGCGTGACCGGGACAGAGGGATACTACACCTTC,CSVTGTEGYYTF
TRBV29-1,TRBJ2-3,few,-,TGCAGCGTTGAAGTTTCGGGTCCTAGCACAGATACGCAGTATTTT,CSVEVSGPSTDTQYF
TRBV20-1,TRBJ1-3,few,-,TGCAGTGCTAGGGACGGGACGGACAGCTCTGGAAACACCATATATTTT,CSARDGTDSSGNTIYF
TRBV28,TRBJ2-5,-,TRBD1,TGTGCCAGCAGACCCTCGGGACAGAGCCAAGAGACCCAGTACTTC,CASRPSGQSQETQYF
TRBV20-1,TRBJ2-4,-,TRBD1,TGCGGTGGACAGGGGGATGGGGCCAAAAACATTCAGTACTTC,CGGQGDGAKNIQYF
TRBV11-2,TRBJ2-5,-,TRBD1,TGTGCCAGCAGCCTCCACAGGGGCCAAGAGACCCAGTACTTC,CASSLHRGQETQYF
TRBV10-3,TRBJ2-1,few,-,TGTGCCATCACCCTGGGGACTGAGGGCAATGAGCAGTTCTTC,CAITLGTEGNEQFF
TRBV5-1,TRBJ2-3,-,-,TGCGCCAGCAGCTTGGGCATCCGGATCCCTAGCACAGATACGCAGTATTTT,CASSLGIRIPSTDTQYF
TRBV6-5,TRBJ2-5,-,-,TGTGCCAGCAGTAACCTCCGGGGCAGGGGCCAAGAGACCCAGTACTTC,CASSNLRGRGQETQYF
TRBV5-1,TRBJ2-1,few,-,TGCGCCAGCAGCTTACGACAGGCCTACAATGAGCAGTTCTTC,CASSLRQAYNEQFF
TRBV18,TRBJ2-1,few,-,TGTGCCAGCTCACCACTGGGTAGCGGTTACAATGAGCAGTTCTTC,CASSPLGSGYNEQFF
TRBV4-2,TRBJ1-4,-,-,TGTGCCAGCAGCCCTGACAGCGCAACTAATGAAAAACTGTTTTTT,CASSPDSATNEKLFF
TRBV5-5,TRBJ1-1,few,-,TGTGCCAGCAGCTTAAAGGGGATTCAAGGGGGGAACACTGAAGCTTTCTTT,CASSLKGIQGGNTEAFF
TRBV7-9,TRBJ2-3,-,-,TGTGCCAGCAGCTTAGTTGAGGGGACAGATACGCAGTATTTT,CASSLVEGTDTQYF
TRBV29-1,TRBJ2-1,few,TRBD2,TGCAGCGTCCGGGGGGGTTTTGGCAATGAGCAGTTCTTC,CSVRGGFGNEQFF
TRBV20-1,TRBJ2-3,few,TRBD2,TGCAGTGCTAGTCTACGGACTAGCGGGAGACCCTCTCAAGATACGCAGTATTTT,CSASLRTSGRPSQDTQYF